The clone carrying this TCR beta chain was detected many times. Its antigen is not known. Per the germline V gene, CDR1 is SEHNR and CDR2 is FQNEAQ (reference sequence). The ends were cut back, 4 bases at V and 2 bases at J, with 14 bases in the middle. This CDR3 region has 15 residues. MiXCR was run by TCRdb on the RT-PCR reads, yielding one entry per CDR3 protein. The sample includes 550,000 to 800,000 distinct CDR3 sequences, 14% of them seen just once. This sample was taken from a study of response to subunit inactivated influenza vaccine. Study-level points and caveats: Authors suggested each seasonal influenza vaccination recruits few new T cells.

This rearrangement joins TRBV7-9 to TRBJ2-5; maybe TRBD2 (6 bases). The sequences come from PBMCs from blood, collected 14 to 15 days before vaccination. The source is a man in his fifties or sixties who received an inactivated influenza vaccine. CDR3 DNA: TGTGCCAGCAGCTCCCGACTAGAATCGCAAGAGACCCAGTACTTC. Translating it yields CASSSRLESQETQYF.